The 12 T cell receptor beta chains reported below all come from one sample, sequenced in a study of shared clonotypes between healthy human individuals (dated by TCRdb to the early 2020s). CD8 naive samples were obtained by positive selection for CCR7 among CD45RO-negative cells, yielding a CD45RA+CCR7+ population from which TemRA cells were excluded. Library method: the immunoSEQ multiplex PCR assay. TCRdb obtained this table from immuneACCESS and retained in-frame rearrangements with V and J assigned. These tables miss some clones; where compared with another copy, unresolved V genes account for less than half of the shortfall, and the remainder is unexplained. The sample data list over 2 million clones, and over 85% of these were observed just once. The biggest ten clones account for 0.9% to 1.4% of the sample. Source material: naive CD8+ T cells sorted from blood. The cell subset or site label for this specimen denotes: CD45RA+CCR7+. The source of these receptors is a man younger than 35 in good health.

V and J are TRBV27 and TRBJ1-1; 7 positions agree with TRBD1. The CDR3 has 12 amino acids. V dropped 4 bases and J dropped 4; count of bases not matched to a gene: 0. The germline V gene has CDR1 MNHEY and CDR2 SMNVEV (reference sequence). The CDR3: CASSYRGTEAFF. Written as DNA, the CDR3 is TGTGCCAGCAGTTACAGGGGCACTGAAGCTTTCTTT.

The rearrangement uses TRBV6-5 and TRBJ2-5; the match to TRBD1 covers 7 bases. The germline gives CDR1 MNHEY, CDR2 SVGAGI. CDR3 length equals 15 residues. Unmatched junction bases numbered 15, after V lost 10 bases and J lost 4 bases. CDR3: CAIAMTGTFGETQYF. The CDR3 DNA reads as TGTGCCATCGCGATGACAGGGACCTTTGGAGAGACCCAGTACTTC.

This clone appeared a few times. The rearrangement links TRBV7-9 to TRBJ1-1, with a tentative D call TRBD1 (5 bases). This CDR3 spans 13 amino acids. Trimming took off 3 bases at V and 5 bases at J, with 10 bases between the two ends. Germline CDR1 SEHNR, CDR2 FQNEAQ (reference sequence). The CDR3 loop reads CASSFAPGTEAFF. For the CDR3, the DNA is TGTGCCAGCAGCTTTGCACCAGGGACTGAAGCTTTCTTT.

As to this clone: Other DNA sequences in the same sample also yield this CDR3. V gene TRBV20-1 combines with J gene TRBJ2-7; D call uncertain. The germline V gene has CDR1 DFQATT and CDR2 SNEGSKA (reference sequence). V was pared by 4 bases and J by 4 bases, with 8 bases between. The CDR3 is 11 residues long. The CDR3: CSATPAYEQYF. The CDR3 bases are TGCAGTGCTACCCCAGCGTACGAGCAGTACTTC.

The chain joins TRBV9 to TRBJ1-2; D ambiguous. V lost 4 bases and J lost 8, with 18 bases in between. CDR3 length equals 14 residues. Germline V CDR1 and CDR2: SGDLS, YYNGEE. The CDR3 sequence: CASSPPSGKNGYTF. Here the CDR3 DNA reads TGTGCCAGCAGCCCGCCTTCAGGAAAAAACGGCTACACCTTC.

The V gene is TRBV15, the J gene TRBJ1-5, with a possible D match to TRBD1 (5 bases). This CDR3 comprises 16 residues. V lost 5 bases and J 2 bases, leaving 16 bases between the germline ends. Germline V lookup: CDR1 LNHNV, CDR2 YYDKDF (reference sequence). The DNA for the CDR3 is TGTGCCACCAGCGCGGATAGGGGTGTGGGCAATCAGCCCCAGCATTTT. Protein product: CATSADRGVGNQPQHF. Looking up the rest from reference TRBV15 and TRBJ1-5 gives the full variable domain: DAMVIQNPRYQVTQFGKPVTLSCSQTLNHNVMYWYQQKSSQAPKLLFHYYDKDFNNEADTPDNFQSRRPNTSFCFLDIRSPGLGDTAMYLCATSADRGVGNQPQHFGDGTRLSIL.

The rearrangement uses TRBV29-1 and TRBJ2-3, with D unresolved. V dropped 5 bases and J dropped 5 bases, with 5 bases sitting between them. Looked up from germline, CDR1 is SQVTM and CDR2 is ANQGSEA. This CDR3 comprises 10 residues. This CDR3 reads CSVWGDTQYF. CDR3 DNA sequence: TGCAGCGTTTGGGGAGATACGCAGTATTTT.

The chain has TRBV4-3 and TRBJ1-1; D is unresolved. CDR3 length: 14 residues. V was trimmed by 0 bases and J by 3 bases, leaving 8 bases between them. Germline V gene sequence: CDR1 LGHNA, CDR2 YSLEER. CDR3 amino acids: CASSQDLADTEAFF. In nucleotides, the CDR3 is TGCGCCAGCAGCCAAGATCTTGCGGACACTGAAGCTTTCTTT.

This clone has only one observation. DNA for the CDR3: TGCGCCAGCAGCCAGGGCAGGGGCCGGAGCGAGCAGTACTTC. Protein: CASSQGRGRSEQYF. The chain joins TRBV4-1 to TRBJ2-7, with a tentative D call TRBD1 (6 bases). Trimming removed 3 bases at V and 6 bases at J, with 15 bases between. Germline loops: CDR1 MGHRA, CDR2 YSYEKL. This CDR3 comprises 14 residues.

About this clone: Within the sample, other DNA sequences also encode this same CDR3. The rearrangement links TRBV27 to TRBJ2-7; D ambiguous. Per germline, CDR1 MNHEY and CDR2 SMNVEV (reference sequence). The CDR3 is made up of 14 amino acids. V gave up 2 bases and J gave up 0 bases, with 8 bases separating them. CDR3 residues: CASSLVPSSYEQYF. The CDR3 DNA sequence: TGTGCCAGCAGTTTAGTACCGAGCTCCTACGAGCAGTACTTC.

The chain combines TRBV7-9 with TRBJ1-2; the D gene is possibly TRBD1 (5 bases). Between the trimmed V and J ends, which lost 0 bases and 4 bases, there was a span of 12 bases. The CDR3 covers 15 residues. Germline V CDR1 and CDR2: SEHNR, FQNEAQ (reference sequence). The DNA of the CDR3 is TGTGCCAGCAGCTTAGCGATTCAGGGCCCCTATGGCTACACCTTC. Its protein is CASSLAIQGPYGYTF.

This chain joins TRBV9 and TRBJ2-2; TRBD2 agrees at 9 bases. CDR3 length: 20 residues. Germline V gene lookup returns CDR1 SGDLS and CDR2 YYNGEE. V was pared by 2 bases and J by 1 base, with 15 bases of the junction left unmatched. CDR3 residues: CASSVSEGGGARGNTGELFF. CDR3 nucleotide sequence: TGTGCCAGCAGCGTGAGCGAGGGCGGGGGGGCCCGAGGGAACACCGGGGAGCTGTTTTTT.